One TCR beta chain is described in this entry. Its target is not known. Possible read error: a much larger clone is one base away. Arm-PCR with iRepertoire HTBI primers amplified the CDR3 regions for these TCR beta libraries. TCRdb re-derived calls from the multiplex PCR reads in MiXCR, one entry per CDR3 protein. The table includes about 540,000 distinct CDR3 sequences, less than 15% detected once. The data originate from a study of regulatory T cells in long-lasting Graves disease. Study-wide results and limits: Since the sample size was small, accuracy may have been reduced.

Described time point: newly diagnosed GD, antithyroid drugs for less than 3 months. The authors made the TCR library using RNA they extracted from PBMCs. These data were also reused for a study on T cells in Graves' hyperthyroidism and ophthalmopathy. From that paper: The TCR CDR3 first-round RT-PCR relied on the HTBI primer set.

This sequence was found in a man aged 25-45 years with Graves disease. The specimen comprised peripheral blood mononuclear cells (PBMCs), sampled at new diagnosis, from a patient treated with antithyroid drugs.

CDR3 region: CASRALEIRSYNEQYF. The CDR3, as DNA: TGTGCCAGTCGAGCCCTAGAGATACGGTCCTACAATGAGCAGTACTTC. This sequence joins TRBV19 and TRBJ2-7; D is unclear. The V gene lost 8 bases and the J gene lost 7 bases, with 27 bases spanning the gap. Germline V gene sequence: CDR1 LNHDA, CDR2 SQIVND (reference sequence). The CDR3 has 16 amino acids.